This entry is about one TCR beta chain. Other DNA variants within this sample encode the same CDR3. CDR1 DFQATT and CDR2 SNEGSKA come from the germline V gene (reference sequence). V was shortened by 3 bases and J by 4 bases, with 6 bases between the two germline ends. The CDR3 contains 11 residues. TCRdb's copy holds only in-frame clones and misses some; the assay was immunoSEQ multiplex PCR. The table shows 84,000 or so clones, with around 97% occurring only once. This entry comes from a study of technical replicates of blood from a few donors. The sequencing sample was made of T cells isolated from PBMCs. The chain couples TRBV20-1 to TRBJ2-5; no clear D gene. The sequence was collected from a human donor in good health. CDR3 amino acids: CSARVRETQYF. Here the CDR3 DNA reads TGCAGTGCTAGGGTCAGAGAGACCCAGTACTTC.